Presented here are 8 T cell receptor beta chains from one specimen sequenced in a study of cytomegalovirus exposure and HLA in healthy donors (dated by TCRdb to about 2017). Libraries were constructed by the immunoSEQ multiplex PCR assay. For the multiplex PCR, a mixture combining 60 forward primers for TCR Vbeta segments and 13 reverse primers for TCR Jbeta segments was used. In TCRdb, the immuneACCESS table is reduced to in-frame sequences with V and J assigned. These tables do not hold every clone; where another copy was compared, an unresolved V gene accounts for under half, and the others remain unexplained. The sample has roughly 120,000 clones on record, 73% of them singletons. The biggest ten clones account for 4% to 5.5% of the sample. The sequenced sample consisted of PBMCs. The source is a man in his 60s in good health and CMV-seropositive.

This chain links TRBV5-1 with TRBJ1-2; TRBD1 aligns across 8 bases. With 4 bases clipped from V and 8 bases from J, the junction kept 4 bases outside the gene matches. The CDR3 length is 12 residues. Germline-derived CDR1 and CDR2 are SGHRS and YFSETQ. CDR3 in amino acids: CASSRTGNGYTF. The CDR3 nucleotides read TGCGCCAGCAGCCGGACAGGGAACGGCTACACCTTC. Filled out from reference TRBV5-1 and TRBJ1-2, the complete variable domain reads KAGVTQTPRYLIKTRGQQVTLSCSPISGHRSVSWYQQTPGQGLQFLFEYFSETQRNKGNFPGRFSGRQFSNSRSEMNVSTLELGDSALYLCASSRTGNGYTFGSGTRLTVV.

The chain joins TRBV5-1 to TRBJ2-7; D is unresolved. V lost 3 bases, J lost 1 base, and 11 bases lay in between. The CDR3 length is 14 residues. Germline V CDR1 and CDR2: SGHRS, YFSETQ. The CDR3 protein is CASSSEPASYEQYF. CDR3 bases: TGCGCCAGCAGCTCCGAACCCGCGTCCTACGAGCAGTACTTC.

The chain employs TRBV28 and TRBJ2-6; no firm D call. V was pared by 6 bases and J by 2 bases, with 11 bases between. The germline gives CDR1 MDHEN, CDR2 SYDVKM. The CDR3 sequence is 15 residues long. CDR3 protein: CASSLRGTGANVLTF. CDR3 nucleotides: TGTGCCAGCAGCCTCCGTGGCACTGGGGCCAACGTCCTGACTTTC. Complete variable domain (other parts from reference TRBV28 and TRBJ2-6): DVKVTQSSRYLVKRTGEKVFLECVQDMDHENMFWYRQDPGLGLRLIYFSYDVKMKEKGDIPEGYSVSREKKERFSLILESASTNQTSMYLCASSLRGTGANVLTFGAGSRLTVL.

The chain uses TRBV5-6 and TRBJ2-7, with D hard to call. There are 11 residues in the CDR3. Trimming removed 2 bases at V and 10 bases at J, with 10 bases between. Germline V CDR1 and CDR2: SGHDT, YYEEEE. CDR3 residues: CASSFEAIQYF. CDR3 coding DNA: TGTGCCAGCAGCTTTGAGGCGATACAGTACTTC. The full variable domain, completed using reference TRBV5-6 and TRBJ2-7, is DAGVTQSPTHLIKTRGQQVTLRCSPKSGHDTVSWYQQALGQGPQFIFQYYEEEERQRGNFPDRFSGHQFPNYSSELNVNALLLGDSALYLCASSFEAIQYFGPGTRLTVT.

The DNA of the CDR3 is TGTGCCAGCAGGCAGACAGGGGGCGCGACCGAAGCTTTCTTT. It encodes CASRQTGGATEAFF. The rearrangement joins TRBV25-1 to TRBJ1-1; the match to TRBD1 covers 10 bases. This CDR3 comprises 14 residues. Germline V lookup: CDR1 MGHDK, CDR2 SYGVNS. The V and J ends lost 6 bases and 8 bases, in that order; junction bases with no gene match: 9.

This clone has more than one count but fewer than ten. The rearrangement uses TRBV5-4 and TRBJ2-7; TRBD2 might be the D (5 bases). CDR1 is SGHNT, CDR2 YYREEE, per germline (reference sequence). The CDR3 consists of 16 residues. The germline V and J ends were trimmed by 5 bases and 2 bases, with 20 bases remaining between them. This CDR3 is CASSYVRREITYEQYF. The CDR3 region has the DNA TGTGCCAGCAGTTATGTCCGTCGGGAAATTACCTACGAGCAGTACTTC.

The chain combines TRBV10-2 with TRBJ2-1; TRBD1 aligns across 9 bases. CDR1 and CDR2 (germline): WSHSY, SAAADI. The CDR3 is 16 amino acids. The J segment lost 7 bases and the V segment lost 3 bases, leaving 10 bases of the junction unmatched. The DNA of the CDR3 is TGCGCCAGCAGTGACCACGGGACAGGGAATTGGAATGAGCAGTTCTTC. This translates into CASSDHGTGNWNEQFF.

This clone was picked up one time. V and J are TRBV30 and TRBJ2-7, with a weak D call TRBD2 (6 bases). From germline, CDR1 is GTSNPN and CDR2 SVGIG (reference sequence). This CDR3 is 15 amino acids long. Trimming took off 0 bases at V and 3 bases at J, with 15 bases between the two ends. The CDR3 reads CAWSVLRGAIYEQYF. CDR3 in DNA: TGTGCCTGGAGTGTATTGCGCGGGGCCATCTACGAGCAGTACTTC.